The present T cell receptor beta chain was sequenced within a study of cytomegalovirus exposure and HLA in healthy donors. CDR3 size: 13 residues. Trimming shortened V by 6 bases and J by 5 bases, and 13 bases separated the two germline ends. The germline V gene encodes CDR1 MNHNY and CDR2 SVGAGI (reference sequence). Overall study findings and caveats: Confirmation was obtained in vitro that a few CMV-associated chains are specific for CMV antigens. Some V segments could not be told apart, so they were left out, TRBV6-2 and TRBV6-3 among them. Altogether, around 160 TCR beta chains were recorded as cytomegalovirus-associated. Further analysis, carried out later, found HLA-associated TCR beta chains more clonally expanded than equally common other chains.

PCR primers comprised 60 Vbeta and 13 Jbeta primers. Method: immunoSEQ multiplex PCR; TCRdb's copy keeps in-frame clones and lacks some. The sample lists 120,000 or so clones, about 80% occurring once. In the case of this clone: Its cognate antigen is unknown.

The receptor comes from a female donor in good health and CMV-seropositive. The sample was PBMCs. V is TRBV6-6 and J is TRBJ2-5, with D unclear. The chain's CDR3 is CASSPLLRETQYF. CDR3 nucleotides: TGTGCCAGCAGCCCCCTCCTGCGGGAGACCCAGTACTTC.